This TCR beta chain was sequenced during a study of CD8 T cells in Susac syndrome. Background on the study: Among the Susac syndrome patients who underwent sequencing, about six had clinically active disease, while about 8 of them were in remission. Each patient with Susac syndrome, at the time of blood draw, was therapy-naive, on corticosteroids, or on intravenous immunoglobulin alone.

With random hexamers, roughly 0.45 to 1 ug RNA was reverse transcribed. The authors amplified TCR beta CDR3 across 54 Vbeta and 13 Jbeta using immunoSEQ multiplex PCR. TCRdb re-derived calls from the immunoSEQ multiplex PCR reads in MiXCR, one entry per CDR3 protein. The table has roughly 130,000 distinct CDR3 sequences, 96% seen once. This CDR3 contains 14 residues. The germline V gene encodes CDR1 SGHDN and CDR2 FVKESK. J lost 5 bases, V lost 1 base, and 2 bases had no gene match. Blood CD8+ and CD4+ T cells underwent high-throughput TCR beta sequencing. The clonotype comes from a human donor with Susac syndrome. The source material was CD4+ T cells from PBMCs. This chain connects TRBV14 to TRBJ2-3, with 8 bases aligning to TRBD2. CDR3 residues: CASSQGGLGDTQYF. The CDR3 DNA is TGTGCCAGCAGCCAAGGGGGACTAGGAGATACGCAGTATTTT.